The 24 T cell receptor beta chains listed next were all sequenced from one sample in a study of blood T cell repertoires in COVID-19. Profiling relied on immunoSEQ multiplex PCR, and the TCRdb table lists in-frame clones only, not all of them. The repertoire holds around 130,000 clones, with roughly four fifths as singletons. Sequenced material: peripheral blood. The source is a human donor in a cohort sampled during active COVID-19.

This chain links TRBV9 with TRBJ2-7; D unresolved. V shed 3 bases and J shed 3 bases, with 7 bases lying between them. Germline lookup yields CDR1 SGDLS and CDR2 YYNGEE. CDR3 length: 12 residues. DNA of the CDR3: TGTGCCAGCAGCGCCACAGACTACGAGCAGTACTTC. This codes for CASSATDYEQYF.

This sequence joins TRBV27 and TRBJ2-7, with a weak D call TRBD2 (6 bases). The CDR3 sequence is 15 residues long. From germline, CDR1 is MNHEY and CDR2 SMNVEV (reference sequence). V was pared by 8 bases and J by 2 bases, with 19 bases between. CDR3 DNA: TGTGCCAGCGCCGTAATGGGGGGTAAAGCCTACGAGCAGTACTTC. Protein product: CASAVMGGKAYEQYF.

This clone appeared many times. V usage is TRBV5-1 and J usage is TRBJ1-2; the D gene is possibly TRBD1 (6 bases). Germline V CDR1 and CDR2: SGHRS, YFSETQ. Deletions cut 4 bases from V and 1 base from J, with 20 bases between. CDR3 size: 17 residues. Written as DNA, the CDR3 is TGCGCCAGCAGCCCCGACCTTAACAGGGCCCTTAACTATGGCTACACCTTC. Translation gives CASSPDLNRALNYGYTF.

The chain joins TRBV6-4 to TRBJ2-5, with D maybe TRBD1 (7 bases). The CDR3 is made up of 17 amino acids. Germline V gene sequence: CDR1 MRHNA, CDR2 SNTAGT. Trimming left V 0 bases short and J 5 bases short, with 19 bases between. The CDR3 DNA reads TGTGCCAGCAGTGACTCGCCCAGCCCAGGGGGGATGGAGACCCAGTACTTC. This encodes CASSDSPSPGGMETQYF.

This clone was detected a few times. CDR3 region: CASSLGQNYGYTF. DNA for the CDR3: TGTGCCAGCAGCTTAGGACAGAACTATGGCTACACCTTC. The V and J genes are TRBV7-8 and TRBJ1-2, with TRBD1 as a possible D gene (5 bases). The CDR3 loop spans 13 amino acids. Germline CDR1 is SGHVS and CDR2 is FQNEAQ. V lost 1 base and J 2 bases, leaving 5 bases between the germline ends.

V and J are TRBV7-8 and TRBJ2-5; no definite D call. Germline V gene lookup returns CDR1 SGHVS and CDR2 FQNEAQ. The V and J ends lost 3 bases and 3 bases respectively, with 8 bases between them. CDR3 length equals 13 residues. The chain's CDR3 is CASSFGDKETQYF. CDR3 DNA: TGTGCCAGCAGCTTCGGAGATAAAGAGACCCAGTACTTC. Full variable domain (remainder filled in from reference TRBV7-8 and TRBJ2-5): GAGVSQSPRYKVAKRGQDVALRCDPISGHVSLFWYQQALGQGPEFLTYFQNEAQLDKSGLPSDRFFAERPEGSVSTLKIQRTQQEDSAVYLCASSFGDKETQYFGPGTRLLVL.

This chain links TRBV2 with TRBJ1-1, with 7 bases that match TRBD1. Per the germline V gene, CDR1 is SNHLY and CDR2 is FYNNEI. The CDR3 runs to 17 residues. Losses at the gene ends were 5 bases for V and 3 bases for J; bases not matched to a gene: 15. The CDR3 nucleotides read TGTGCCAGCAGTACTCGGTGGGACAGCTTGGCGGACACTGAAGCTTTCTTT. It translates to CASSTRWDSLADTEAFF.

The V and J genes are TRBV28 and TRBJ1-2; TRBD1 is a possible D gene (6 bases). This CDR3 comprises 16 residues. Germline V gene lookup returns CDR1 MDHEN and CDR2 SYDVKM. Trimming removed 5 bases from V and 4 bases from J, with 20 bases in between. The CDR3 loop reads CASSPTLPGHFYGYTF. CDR3 DNA: TGTGCCAGCAGTCCAACTCTTCCGGGACACTTCTATGGCTACACCTTC.

This chain uses TRBV7-9 with TRBJ2-7; TRBD2 agrees at 9 bases. CDR1 SEHNR and CDR2 FQNEAQ come from the germline V gene (reference sequence). V lost 2 bases to trimming and J lost 2 bases; unmatched junction nucleotides: 1. The CDR3 has 14 amino acids. This CDR3 is CASSLLAGPYEQYF. The CDR3 nucleotides read TGTGCCAGCAGCTTACTAGCGGGACCCTACGAGCAGTACTTC.

This sequence joins TRBV6-5 and TRBJ2-7, with 8 bases that match TRBD1. Germline CDR1 MNHEY, CDR2 SVGAGI. CDR3 length: 15 amino acids. The ends lost 6 bases at V and 9 bases at J; junction bases unmatched: 16. Here the CDR3 DNA reads TGTGCCAGCAGGAGGGAGTGGGCGGACAGGGTAGGGCAGTACTTC. Its protein is CASRREWADRVGQYF.

The J gene is TRBJ2-2, the V gene TRBV3-1 (or the pseudogene TRBV3-2); D possibly corresponds to TRBD1 (7 bases). Per germline, CDR1 LGHDT and CDR2 YNNKEL (reference sequence). CDR3 size: 14 residues. Trimming shortened V by 1 base and J by 7 bases, and 10 bases separated the two germline ends. As DNA, the CDR3 is TGTGCCAGCAGCCAAGGACAGGGAGGCGGGGAGCTGTTTTTT. Protein sequence: CASSQGQGGGELFF.

The chain recombines TRBV5-4 with TRBJ2-7; 10 positions match TRBD2. This CDR3 contains 14 residues. V dropped 2 bases and J dropped 3; count of bases not matched to a gene: 2. CDR1 SGHNT and CDR2 YYREEE come from the germline V gene (reference sequence). CDR3: CASSLRTSGYEQYF. The CDR3 DNA sequence: TGTGCCAGCAGCTTACGGACTAGCGGCTACGAGCAGTACTTC.

This clone was seen a handful of times. The rearrangement joins TRBV19 to TRBJ2-3, with 10 bases that match TRBD1. Losses at the gene ends were 4 bases for V and 4 bases for J; bases not matched to a gene: 2. The CDR3 has 14 residues. CDR1 and CDR2 from the germline V gene are LNHDA and SQIVND (reference sequence). The CDR3 loop reads CASSRQGAADTQYF. The CDR3 DNA sequence: TGTGCCAGTAGTAGACAGGGGGCGGCAGATACGCAGTATTTT. The full variable domain, in which reference TRBV19 and TRBJ2-3 provide the parts outside the CDR3, is DGGITQSPKYLFRKEGQNVTLSCEQNLNHDAMYWYRQDPGQGLRLIYYSQIVNDFQKGDIAEGYSVSREKKESFPLTVTSAQKNPTAFYLCASSRQGAADTQYFGPGTRLTVL.

This clone was seen a few times. The J gene is TRBJ2-7, the V gene TRBV3-1 (or the pseudogene TRBV3-2); TRBD1 aligns across 7 bases. V was clipped by 5 bases and J by 6 bases; unmatched bases: 4. The germline V gene encodes CDR1 LGHDT and CDR2 YNNKEL (reference sequence). CDR3 size: 12 residues. The CDR3 spells CASSSDRAEQYF. CDR3 DNA: TGTGCCAGCAGCTCTGACAGGGCCGAGCAGTACTTC.

The J gene is TRBJ2-4, the V gene TRBV6-1, with TRBD2 matching 10 bases. The junction had 8 bases not matched to a gene; V was cut back by 2 bases and J by 1 base. The CDR3 totals 18 residues. The germline CDR1 and CDR2 sequences are MNHNS and SASEGT. This CDR3 reads CASSELAGGGEAKNIQYF. The CDR3 DNA reads as TGTGCCAGCAGTGAATTAGCGGGAGGAGGTGAGGCCAAAAACATTCAGTACTTC.

The genes are TRBV6-1 and TRBJ1-3, with D possibly being TRBD1 (6 bases). The V and J ends lost 4 bases and 0 bases respectively, with 13 bases between them. In germline, CDR1 is MNHNS, CDR2 SASEGT. The CDR3 spans 16 residues. In DNA form, the CDR3 reads TGTGCCAGCAGTGCTAACGGACAGCCCTCTGGAAACACCATATATTTT. It translates to CASSANGQPSGNTIYF.

The rearrangement uses TRBV6-1 and TRBJ1-2; D call uncertain. Trimming stripped 2 bases from V and 8 bases from J, with 9 bases between. The germline V gene has CDR1 MNHNS and CDR2 SASEGT. This CDR3 contains 12 residues. In nucleotides, the CDR3 is TGTGCCAGCAGTGAATCCGGTAGCGGCTACACCTTC. As protein: CASSESGSGYTF.

This clone was found once. The chain uses TRBV5-6 and TRBJ2-2; D is possibly TRBD1 (5 bases). The germline V gene encodes CDR1 SGHDT and CDR2 YYEEEE. The V end was cut by 5 bases, the J end by 5 bases, with 13 bases between. CDR3 length: 14 residues. Written as DNA, the CDR3 is TGTGCCAGCAGGCCGATCACAGGAACCGGGGAGCTGTTTTTT. Translated: CASRPITGTGELFF.

The chain uses TRBV2 and TRBJ1-6, with a possible D match to TRBD1 (6 bases). This CDR3 comprises 14 residues. Trimming took off 4 bases at V and 8 bases at J, with 12 bases between the two ends. Per the germline V gene, CDR1 is SNHLY and CDR2 is FYNNEI. The CDR3 DNA sequence: TGTGCCAGCAGTGTGTATGGGGGCGATTCACCCCTCCACTTT. Translation gives CASSVYGGDSPLHF. The whole variable domain, remainder taken from reference TRBV2 and TRBJ1-6, is EPEVTQTPSHQVTQMGQEVILRCVPISNHLYFYWYRQILGQKVEFLVSFYNNEISEKSEIFDDQFSVERPDGSNFTLKIRSTKLEDSAMYFCASSVYGGDSPLHFGNGTRLTVT.

V usage is TRBV30 and J usage is TRBJ1-4; 7 bases are a match to TRBD1. The CDR3 totals 18 residues. The germline V gene has CDR1 GTSNPN and CDR2 SVGIG (reference sequence). Losses at the gene ends were 4 bases for V and 0 bases for J; bases not matched to a gene: 14. CDR3 in DNA: TGTGCCTGGACTCCCCCGACAGGGACAACCGCAACTAATGAAAAACTGTTTTTT. Translation: CAWTPPTGTTATNEKLFF.

This clone was detected only a few times. Other DNA sequences of this sample code for an identical CDR3. The CDR3 loop is CASSLSGSSYEQYF. As DNA, the CDR3 is TGTGCCAGCAGTTTGAGCGGTAGCTCCTACGAGCAGTACTTC. The V call is TRBV27, the J call TRBJ2-7; weak D call: TRBD2 (5 bases). The CDR3 length is 14 residues. V lost 3 bases to trimming and J lost 0 bases, with 9 bases between them. The germline gives CDR1 MNHEY, CDR2 SMNVEV (reference sequence).

The chain joins TRBV11-1 to TRBJ2-7, with a weak D call TRBD2 (6 bases). This CDR3 has 13 residues. V dropped 2 bases and J dropped 4 bases, with 9 bases sitting between them. The germline CDR1 and CDR2 sequences are SGHAT and FQDESV (reference sequence). CDR3 nucleotide sequence: TGTGCCAGCAGCTTAACGGGGGATTACGAGCAGTACTTC. Translated: CASSLTGDYEQYF.

The chain carries TRBV2 and TRBJ2-7; 9 bases match TRBD1. The CDR3 has 13 residues. With 7 bases clipped from V and 4 bases from J, the junction kept 5 bases outside the gene matches. Germline CDR1 is SNHLY and CDR2 is FYNNEI. The CDR3 nucleotides read TGTGCCAGCACCAAGGACAGGGGTTACGAGCAGTACTTC. It translates to CASTKDRGYEQYF. The full variable domain, completed using reference TRBV2 and TRBJ2-7, is EPEVTQTPSHQVTQMGQEVILRCVPISNHLYFYWYRQILGQKVEFLVSFYNNEISEKSEIFDDQFSVERPDGSNFTLKIRSTKLEDSAMYFCASTKDRGYEQYFGPGTRLTVT.

V gene TRBV11-2 combines with J gene TRBJ2-7, with 9 nucleotides matching TRBD2. CDR1 and CDR2 from the germline V gene are SGHAT and FQNNGV. The CDR3 consists of 17 residues. V gave up 2 bases and J gave up 6 bases; unmatched junction bases: 14. CDR3 amino acids: CASSLSSMGLAFSEQYF. CDR3 nucleotides: TGTGCCAGCAGCTTAAGTAGCATGGGACTAGCATTCTCCGAGCAGTACTTC. The entire variable domain, with the rest obtained from reference TRBV11-2 and TRBJ2-7, is as follows: EAGVAQSPRYKIIEKRQSVAFWCNPISGHATLYWYQQILGQGPKLLIQFQNNGVVDDSQLPKDRFSAERLKGVDSTLKIQPAKLEDSAVYLCASSLSSMGLAFSEQYFGPGTRLTVT.